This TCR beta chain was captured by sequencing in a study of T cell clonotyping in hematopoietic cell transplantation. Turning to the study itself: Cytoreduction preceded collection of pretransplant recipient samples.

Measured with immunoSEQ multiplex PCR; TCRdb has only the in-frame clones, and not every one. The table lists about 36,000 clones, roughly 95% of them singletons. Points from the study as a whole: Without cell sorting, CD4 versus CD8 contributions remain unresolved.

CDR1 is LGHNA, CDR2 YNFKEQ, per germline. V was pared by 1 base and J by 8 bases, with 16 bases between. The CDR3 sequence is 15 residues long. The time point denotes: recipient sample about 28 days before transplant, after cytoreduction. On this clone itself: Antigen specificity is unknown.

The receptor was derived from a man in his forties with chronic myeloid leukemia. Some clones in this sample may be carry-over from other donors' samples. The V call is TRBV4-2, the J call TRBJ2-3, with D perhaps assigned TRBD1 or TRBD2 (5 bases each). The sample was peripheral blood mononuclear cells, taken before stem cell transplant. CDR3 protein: CASSQAGRLGGTQYF. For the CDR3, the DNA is TGTGCCAGCAGCCAAGCGGGGCGACTTGGGGGTACGCAGTATTTT.